Listed below are T cell receptor beta chains from one sample, sequenced in a study of graft-versus-host responses after intestinal transplantation. The table came from immunoSEQ multiplex PCR; TCRdb's copy has only in-frame clones and leaves some out. Of about 130,000 clones listed, 85% to 95% are singletons. These receptors lack a known antigen. Source: unstimulated CD4+ T cells sorted from spleen or lymph node cells, taken before intestinal transplant. All receptors derive from a human donor who received an intestinal transplant. Both conserved end residues are part of each CDR3. The D gene is left open where the match is weak.

CDR3aa | CDR3nt | j_gene | v_gene | d_gene
CASSSTRMVTDTQYF | TGTGCCAGCAGTTCTACTAGAATGGTTACAGATACGCAGTATTTT | TRBJ2-3 | TRBV28 | -
CASREPGTGVHEQYF | TGTGCCAGCAGAGAACCCGGGACAGGGGTCCACGAGCAGTACTTC | TRBJ2-7 | TRBV6-5 | TRBD1
CASSGLGQGHNEQFF | TGTGCCAGCAGTGGACTGGGACAGGGGCACAATGAGCAGTTCTTC | TRBJ2-1 | TRBV28 | TRBD1
CASSPPASGRETQYF | TGTGCCAGCAGTCCGCCGGCCAGCGGGAGAGAGACCCAGTACTTC | TRBJ2-5 | TRBV6-6 | TRBD2
CASSTQGEGTYEQYF | TGTGCCAGTAGTACCCAGGGAGAGGGGACCTACGAGCAGTACTTC | TRBJ2-7 | TRBV19 | -
CASRRGLAGADTQYF | TGTGCCAGCAGACGAGGGCTAGCGGGAGCAGATACGCAGTATTTT | TRBJ2-3 | TRBV7-9 | TRBD2
CASSFGLATDTQYF | TGTGCCAGCAGCTTCGGACTAGCTACAGATACGCAGTATTTT | TRBJ2-3 | TRBV7-3 | TRBD2
CASADGMASGETQYF | TGTGCCAGCGCCGACGGGATGGCCAGTGGGGAGACCCAGTACTTC | TRBJ2-5 | TRBV9 | -
CASSPRPSPRIGLGGTGNTIYF | TGTGCCAGCAGCCCCCGCCCAAGTCCGAGAATTGGATTGGGGGGAACTGGAAACACCATATATTTT | TRBJ1-3 | TRBV21-1 | -
CASSLKVGSNEQFF | TGCGCCAGCAGCTTAAAAGTCGGGAGCAATGAGCAGTTCTTC | TRBJ2-1 | TRBV5-1 | -
CASSPLPSGRAMSYNEQFF | TGTGCCAGCTCACCACTGCCTAGCGGGAGGGCCATGTCCTACAATGAGCAGTTCTTC | TRBJ2-1 | TRBV18 | TRBD2